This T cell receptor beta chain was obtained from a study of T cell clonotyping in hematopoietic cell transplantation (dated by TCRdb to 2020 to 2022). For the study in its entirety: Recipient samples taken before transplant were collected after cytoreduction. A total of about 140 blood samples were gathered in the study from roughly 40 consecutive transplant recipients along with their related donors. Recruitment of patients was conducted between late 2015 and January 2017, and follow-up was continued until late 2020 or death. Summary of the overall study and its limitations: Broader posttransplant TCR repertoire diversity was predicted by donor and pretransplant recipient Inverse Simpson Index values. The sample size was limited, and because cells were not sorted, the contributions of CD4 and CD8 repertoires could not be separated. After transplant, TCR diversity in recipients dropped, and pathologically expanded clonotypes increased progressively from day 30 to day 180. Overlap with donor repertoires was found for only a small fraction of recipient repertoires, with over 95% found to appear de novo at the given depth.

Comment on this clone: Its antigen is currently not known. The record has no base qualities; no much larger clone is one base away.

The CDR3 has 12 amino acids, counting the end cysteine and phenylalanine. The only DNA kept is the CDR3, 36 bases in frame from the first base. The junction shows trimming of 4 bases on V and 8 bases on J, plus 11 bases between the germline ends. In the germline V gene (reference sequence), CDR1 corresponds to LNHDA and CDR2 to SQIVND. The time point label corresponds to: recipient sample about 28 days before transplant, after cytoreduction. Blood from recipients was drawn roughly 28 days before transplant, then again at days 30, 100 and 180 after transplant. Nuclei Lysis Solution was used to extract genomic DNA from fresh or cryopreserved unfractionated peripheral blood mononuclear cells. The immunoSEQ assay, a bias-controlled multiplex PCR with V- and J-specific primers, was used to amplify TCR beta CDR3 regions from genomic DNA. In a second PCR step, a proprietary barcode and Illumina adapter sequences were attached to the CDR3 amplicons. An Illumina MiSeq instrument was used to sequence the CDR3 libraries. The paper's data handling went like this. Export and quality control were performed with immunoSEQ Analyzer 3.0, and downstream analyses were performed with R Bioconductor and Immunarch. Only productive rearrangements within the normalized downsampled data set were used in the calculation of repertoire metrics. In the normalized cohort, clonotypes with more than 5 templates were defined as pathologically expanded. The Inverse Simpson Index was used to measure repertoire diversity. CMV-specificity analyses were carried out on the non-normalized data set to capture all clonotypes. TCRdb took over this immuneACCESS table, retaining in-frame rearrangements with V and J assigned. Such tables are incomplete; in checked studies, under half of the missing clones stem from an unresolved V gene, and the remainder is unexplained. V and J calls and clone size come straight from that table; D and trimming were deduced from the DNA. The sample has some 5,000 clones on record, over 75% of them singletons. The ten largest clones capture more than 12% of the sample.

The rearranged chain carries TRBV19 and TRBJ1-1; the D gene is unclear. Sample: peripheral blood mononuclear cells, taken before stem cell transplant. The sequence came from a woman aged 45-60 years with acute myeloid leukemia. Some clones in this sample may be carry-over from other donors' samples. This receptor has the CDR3 CASSRSAGEAFF. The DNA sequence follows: TGTGCCAGTAGTAGGTCCGCGGGAGAAGCTTTCTTT.